The 19 T cell receptor beta chains below all came from one sample that was sequenced in a study of OX40 agonist ivuxolimab in advanced cancers. The library was prepared using the immunoSEQ multiplex PCR assay. TCRdb holds this immuneACCESS table with in-frame rearrangements only. Some clones are missing; in checked studies, unresolved V genes explain under half, and the rest has no known cause. The sample profile shows some 50,000 clones; 75% to 90% of them were found once. Together, the top ten hold approximately 1.8% of the sample. The sequenced sample was CD4+ or CD8+ T cells sorted from blood, obtained in a trial of the OX40 agonist ivuxolimab. These TCRs come from an adult with an advanced solid tumor such as melanoma, head and neck, liver or kidney cancer.

This rearrangement joins TRBV7-9 to TRBJ2-5; a possible D gene is TRBD2 (5 bases). The V end lost 2 bases, the J end lost 4 bases, and 11 bases lay between the germline ends. This CDR3 spans 14 amino acids. The germline V gene has CDR1 SEHNR and CDR2 FQNEAQ (reference sequence). Here the CDR3 reads CASSLIRGGETQYF. DNA for the CDR3: TGTGCCAGCAGCTTAATTAGAGGAGGAGAGACCCAGTACTTC.

The CDR3 is CASCYREVGTGELFF. In DNA form, the CDR3 reads TGTGCCAGCTGTTACAGGGAGGTTGGCACCGGGGAGCTGTTTTTT. The chain recombines TRBV2 with TRBJ2-2, with D perhaps given as TRBD1 or TRBD2 (6 bases each). The CDR3 is made up of 15 amino acids. Trimming pared 8 bases from V and 4 bases from J, leaving 17 bases between. CDR1 is SNHLY and CDR2 is FYNNEI in the germline V gene.

This clone has a handful of counts. V is TRBV7-9 and J is TRBJ1-3; no firm D call. This CDR3 has 13 residues. V dropped 2 bases and J dropped 4 bases, with 6 bases sitting between them. Germline-derived CDR1 and CDR2 are SEHNR and FQNEAQ (reference sequence). The CDR3: CASSLSGGNTIYF. The CDR3 DNA reads TGTGCCAGCAGCTTATCAGGAGGAAACACCATATATTTT.

The CDR3 DNA reads TGTGCCAGCAGCCCGTCGTCGGACAGGGCGCGCGAGCAGTACTTC. Protein: CASSPSSDRAREQYF. J is TRBJ2-7 and V is TRBV5-6; 8 bases match TRBD1. CDR1 and CDR2 from the germline V gene are SGHDT and YYEEEE. J lost 6 bases, V lost 4 bases, and 12 bases had no gene match. The CDR3 spans 15 residues.

This clone has just one count. The genes are TRBV28 and TRBJ2-1; 14 bases fit TRBD2. V lost 7 bases, J lost 0 bases, and 8 bases stayed unmatched. The length of the CDR3 is 18 residues. Per germline, CDR1 MDHEN and CDR2 SYDVKM. This CDR3 reads CASTGTSGGSSSYNEQFF. The CDR3 bases are TGTGCCAGCACTGGGACTAGCGGGGGTTCGAGCTCCTACAATGAGCAGTTCTTC.

CDR3 sequence reads: CASSGGGGQPQHF. The CDR3 DNA reads TGCGCCAGCAGTGGGGGGGGAGGGCAGCCCCAGCATTTT. This chain links TRBV10-2 with TRBJ1-5; possibly TRBD1 for D (5 bases). The CDR3 covers 13 residues. V lost 4 bases and J lost 7, with 11 bases in between. Per the germline V gene, CDR1 is WSHSY and CDR2 is SAAADI.

The chain joins TRBV7-2 to TRBJ2-5; 13 bases map to TRBD2. V lost 5 bases and J lost 6; bases outside the gene matches: 9. The CDR3 runs to 16 residues. Per the germline V gene, CDR1 is SGHTA and CDR2 is FQGNSA. This CDR3 is CASSERTSGSVKTQYF. CDR3 in DNA: TGTGCCAGCAGCGAACGGACTAGCGGGAGCGTAAAGACCCAGTACTTC.

The chain combines TRBV27 with TRBJ1-1, with TRBD1 matching 8 bases. Germline CDR1 MNHEY, CDR2 SMNVEV (reference sequence). V was clipped by 5 bases and J by 5 bases; unmatched bases: 16. There are 17 residues in the CDR3. CDR3 loop: CASSTRLPGTGGTEAFF. The CDR3 coding sequence is TGTGCCAGCAGTACAAGACTTCCCGGGACAGGTGGGACTGAAGCTTTCTTT.

The V and J genes are TRBV2 and TRBJ2-3; D might be TRBD1 (6 bases). Germline V gives CDR1 SNHLY, CDR2 FYNNEI. V lost 3 bases, J lost 8 bases, and 18 bases lay in between. The CDR3 loop spans 15 amino acids. The CDR3 DNA follows: TGTGCCAGCAGTGATCAAGGACAGAATTTGGGTACGCAGTATTTT. This codes for CASSDQGQNLGTQYF. The whole variable domain, remainder taken from reference TRBV2 and TRBJ2-3, is EPEVTQTPSHQVTQMGQEVILRCVPISNHLYFYWYRQILGQKVEFLVSFYNNEISEKSEIFDDQFSVERPDGSNFTLKIRSTKLEDSAMYFCASSDQGQNLGTQYFGPGTRLTVL.

The chain has TRBV2 and TRBJ1-1, with a tentative D call TRBD1 (5 bases). This CDR3 has 14 amino acids. Trimming stripped 4 bases from V and 1 base from J, with 10 bases between. CDR1 is SNHLY and CDR2 is FYNNEI in the germline V gene. The CDR3 region has the DNA TGTGCCAGCAGTGGAGGACAAGGGAACACTGAAGCTTTCTTT. It specifies CASSGGQGNTEAFF.

V and J are TRBV7-2 and TRBJ1-1, with a tentative D call TRBD1 (6 bases). The CDR3 has 15 amino acids. The germline gives CDR1 SGHTA, CDR2 FQGNSA. Trimming pared 5 bases from V and 2 bases from J, leaving 15 bases between. CDR3 protein: CASSVGAGTNTEAFF. The DNA of the CDR3 is TGTGCCAGCAGCGTCGGAGCTGGGACAAACACTGAAGCTTTCTTT. Full variable domain (outside the CDR3, taken from reference TRBV7-2 and TRBJ1-1): GAGVSQSPSNKVTEKGKDVELRCDPISGHTALYWYRQSLGQGLEFLIYFQGNSAPDKSGLPSDRFSAERTGGSVSTLTIQRTQQEDSAVYLCASSVGAGTNTEAFFGQGTRLTVV.

A single count supports this clone. The chain uses TRBV6-1 and TRBJ1-2; 8 bases are shared with TRBD1. CDR3 length: 13 residues. The V and J ends lost 5 bases and 4 bases, in that order; junction bases with no gene match: 3. The germline CDR1 and CDR2 sequences are MNHNS and SASEGT. The CDR3 nucleotides are TGTGCCAGCAGTCAAGACAGGGGCTATGGCTACACCTTC. Translating gives CASSQDRGYGYTF.

This clone has only a few counts. The rearrangement uses TRBV5-1 and TRBJ2-5; D perhaps matches TRBD2 (7 bases). Germline lookup yields CDR1 SGHRS and CDR2 YFSETQ. The CDR3 extends over 14 amino acids. The V gene lost 3 bases and the J gene lost 5 bases, with 14 bases spanning the gap. CDR3 region: CASSSGRGGETQYF. In DNA, the CDR3 is TGCGCCAGCAGCTCGGGCAGGGGAGGGGAGACCCAGTACTTC.

In DNA form, the CDR3 reads TGCGCCAGCAGCTTGTCGGTACAGGGGGCAGGATACGAGCAGTACTTC. This codes for CASSLSVQGAGYEQYF. The chain uses TRBV5-1 and TRBJ2-7; 9 nucleotides align to TRBD1. This CDR3 contains 16 residues. V shed 1 base, J shed 4 bases, and the junction held 9 bases outside the gene matches. Germline CDR1 and CDR2: SGHRS and YFSETQ.

The chain recombines TRBV14 with TRBJ2-1; D is undetermined. CDR3 length: 15 residues. Germline CDR1 is SGHDN and CDR2 is FVKESK. Trimming stripped 4 bases from V and 3 bases from J, with 13 bases between. DNA for the CDR3: TGTGCCAGCAGCCGGATTGGGCAGGTCTACAATGAGCAGTTCTTC. Translated, it gives CASSRIGQVYNEQFF.

V gene TRBV6-6 combines with J gene TRBJ2-7; the D gene could be TRBD1 or TRBD2 (6 bases each). V lost 6 bases, J lost 8 bases, and 14 bases lay in between. From germline, CDR1 is MNHNY and CDR2 SVGAGI (reference sequence). This CDR3 region has 12 residues. CDR3 coding DNA: TGTGCCAGCAGGGTAAGGGGGGACAAGCAGTACTTC. Protein sequence: CASRVRGDKQYF.

The rearrangement links TRBV29-1 to TRBJ2-5, with 13 positions matching TRBD2. Germline V gives CDR1 SQVTM, CDR2 ANQGSEA. The CDR3 totals 15 residues. J was trimmed by 5 bases and V by 4 bases; bases with no gene match: 7. This CDR3 reads CSVVWTSGSRETQYF. In DNA form, the CDR3 reads TGCAGCGTTGTTTGGACTAGCGGGAGCCGGGAGACCCAGTACTTC.

V usage is TRBV4-3 and J usage is TRBJ2-1; tentatively, D is TRBD2 (5 bases). This CDR3 region has 21 residues. Germline CDR1 reads LGHNA; CDR2 reads YSLEER. V was trimmed by 3 bases and J by 0 bases, leaving 27 bases between them. The CDR3 sequence is CASSHSVPRLASPFSYNEQFF. In DNA, the CDR3 is TGCGCCAGCAGCCACTCCGTACCTCGGCTAGCCAGTCCCTTCTCCTACAATGAGCAGTTCTTC.

The genes are TRBV5-1 and TRBJ2-5; no reliable D call. Trimming took off 0 bases at V and 3 bases at J, with 18 bases between the two ends. Germline lookup yields CDR1 SGHRS and CDR2 YFSETQ. CDR3 length equals 17 residues. CDR3 nucleotide sequence: TGCGCCAGCAGCTTGGGGGCGACATTGTCCCCTGAAGAGACCCAGTACTTC. Protein sequence: CASSLGATLSPEETQYF.